The entry that follows covers one T cell receptor beta chain sequence. These data are taken from a study of blood T cell repertoires in COVID-19. About the research overall: COVID-19 samples from acute and convalescent phases originated in the United States, Italy and Spain. PBMCs, B-cell-depleted T cells, or T cells were the source of the cDNA or gDNA that made up the material.

Data came from immunoSEQ multiplex PCR; TCRdb stores just in-frame clones and leaves some out. The profile shows tens of thousands of clones, about nine tenths of them singletons. Germline-derived CDR1 and CDR2 are SGDLS and YYNGEE. Trimming took 4 bases from V and 1 from J, leaving 14 bases between them. This CDR3 has 15 amino acids. The chain links TRBV9 to TRBJ1-1, with TRBD1 as a possible D gene (6 bases). The clonotype originates from a man between 65 and 85 years old with active or convalescent COVID-19. Sequenced sample: peripheral blood. CDR3 bases: TGTGCCAGCAGCCCTTATGGGGGCCGGAACACTGAAGCTTTCTTT. Protein product: CASSPYGGRNTEAFF. The whole variable domain, remainder taken from reference TRBV9 and TRBJ1-1, is DSGVTQTPKHLITATGQRVTLRCSPRSGDLSVYWYQQSLDQGLQFLIQYYNGEERAKGNILERFSAQQFPDLHSELNLSSLELGDSALYFCASSPYGGRNTEAFFGQGTRLTVV.